The 13 T cell receptor beta chains listed next were all sequenced from one sample in a study of shared clonotypes between healthy human individuals. Profiled with immunoSEQ multiplex PCR; TCRdb holds only in-frame clones, not every one. The data contain hundreds of thousands of clones, roughly 80% of them singletons. Sample: PBMCs. The receptor source for this set is a woman aged 40 to 49 in good health. Some clones in this sample may be carry-over from other donors' samples.

The rearrangement joins TRBV28 to TRBJ2-3; D ambiguous. The CDR3 runs 13 residues. V shed 8 bases and J shed 1 base, with 10 bases lying between them. Germline V CDR1 and CDR2: MDHEN, SYDVKM. This CDR3 is CASLDYGTDTQYF. The CDR3 nucleotides read TGTGCCAGCCTGGATTATGGCACAGATACGCAGTATTTT.

This chain links TRBV28 with TRBJ2-1; the D is unclear. There are 11 residues in the CDR3. Germline-derived CDR1 and CDR2 are MDHEN and SYDVKM. V gave up 1 base and J gave up 7 bases, with 2 bases separating them. In DNA form, the CDR3 reads TGTGCCAGCAGTTTATTAAATGAGCAGTTCTTC. It codes for CASSLLNEQFF.

J is TRBJ2-7 and V is TRBV7-2; 12 bases map to TRBD1. J gave up 6 bases and V 4 bases, and 7 bases lay outside the gene matches. Per the germline V gene, CDR1 is SGHTA and CDR2 is FQGNSA. The CDR3 runs to 15 residues. The DNA for the CDR3 is TGTGCCAGCAGCTCAGGGGGGACAGGGGGCCTCGAGCAGTACTTC. Residues: CASSSGGTGGLEQYF.

This chain uses TRBV5-6 with TRBJ2-7; no clear D. The CDR3 runs 14 residues. Trimming shortened V by 0 bases and J by 2 bases, and 9 bases separated the two germline ends. Germline V gene data show CDR1 as SGHDT and CDR2 as YYEEEE. CDR3 in amino acids: CASSLAQPPYEQYF. CDR3 nucleotide sequence: TGTGCCAGCAGCTTGGCACAGCCCCCCTACGAGCAGTACTTC.

CDR3 coding DNA: TGTGCCAGCAGCTTGTCCGGGATTGGAGAGCAGTACTTC. Amino acids: CASSLSGIGEQYF. The chain uses TRBV5-4 and TRBJ2-7; a weak D match, TRBD2 (5 bases). The V gene lost 1 base and the J gene lost 7 bases, with 12 bases spanning the gap. The CDR3 runs 13 residues. Germline V gives CDR1 SGHNT, CDR2 YYREEE (reference sequence).

This sequence joins TRBV5-1 and TRBJ2-1, with TRBD2 identical over 10 bases. V was clipped by 1 base and J by 3 bases; unmatched bases: 7. Germline V gene data show CDR1 as SGHRS and CDR2 as YFSETQ. The CDR3 loop spans 17 amino acids. The DNA for the CDR3 is TGCGCCAGCAGCTTGAGTTATGGGACTAGCGACTACAATGAGCAGTTCTTC. Its protein is CASSLSYGTSDYNEQFF.

The chain couples TRBV7-9 to TRBJ2-1; 8 positions agree with TRBD2. CDR1 SEHNR and CDR2 FQNEAQ come from the germline V gene (reference sequence). The CDR3 sequence is 15 residues long. The V segment lost 5 bases and the J segment 6 bases; nucleotides outside the gene matches: 9. The CDR3 protein is CASSQGLVVGNEQFF. In DNA, the CDR3 is TGTGCCAGCAGCCAGGGACTAGTGGTGGGCAATGAGCAGTTCTTC.

The chain has TRBV5-5 and TRBJ2-3; D ambiguous. Trimming removed 6 bases from V and 2 bases from J, with 19 bases in between. The CDR3 extends over 16 amino acids. CDR1 and CDR2 (germline): SGHKS, YYEKEE (reference sequence). The DNA for the CDR3 is TGTGCCAGCAACCCGATCACAGAGACCTTCACAGATACGCAGTATTTT. This codes for CASNPITETFTDTQYF.

The chain recombines TRBV10-2 with TRBJ1-4; 8 nucleotides match TRBD1. J gave up 8 bases and V 6 bases, and 14 bases lay outside the gene matches. CDR3 length equals 16 residues. Germline assignment: CDR1 WSHSY and CDR2 SAAADI. DNA for the CDR3: TGCGCCAGCAGAACCAACAACAGGGGGAGGGGCGAAAAACTGTTTTTT. Protein sequence: CASRTNNRGRGEKLFF.

The chain employs TRBV28 and TRBJ2-5, with 12 positions matching TRBD2. With V trimmed by 7 bases and J by 2 bases, 8 bases remained unmatched. There are 16 residues in the CDR3. Germline V CDR1 and CDR2: MDHEN, SYDVKM. CDR3 bases: TGTGCCAGCATCCCGACTAGCGGGAGTTGGCAAGAGACCCAGTACTTC. It yields the protein CASIPTSGSWQETQYF.

The chain combines TRBV11-2 with TRBJ2-7; the match to TRBD1 covers 8 bases. Losses at the gene ends were 6 bases for V and 5 bases for J; bases not matched to a gene: 9. Per the germline V gene, CDR1 is SGHAT and CDR2 is FQNNGV. This CDR3 is 14 amino acids long. CDR3 in DNA: TGTGCCAGCAGGATACAGGGGGGATTGGACGAGCAGTACTTC. This codes for CASRIQGGLDEQYF.

The rearrangement uses TRBV30 and TRBJ2-3; D ambiguous. The V and J ends lost 2 bases and 2 bases respectively, with 5 bases between them. CDR3 length equals 12 residues. From germline, CDR1 is GTSNPN and CDR2 SVGIG (reference sequence). For the CDR3, the DNA is TGTGCCTGGAGTTGGGACACAGATACGCAGTATTTT. This translates into CAWSWDTDTQYF. The variable domain in full, completed from reference TRBV30 and TRBJ2-3, reads SQTIHQWPATLVQPVGSPLSLECTVEGTSNPNLYWYRQAAGRGLQLLFYSVGIGQISSEVPQNLSASRPQDRQFILSSKKLLLSDSGFYLCAWSWDTDTQYFGPGTRLTVL.

The rearrangement joins TRBV15 to TRBJ2-1; 8 positions match TRBD2. V lost 5 bases, J lost 8 bases, and 11 bases stayed unmatched. This CDR3 contains 15 residues. Germline V CDR1 and CDR2: LNHNV, YYDKDF (reference sequence). CDR3 region: CATSPTSDYRDEQFF. In DNA form, the CDR3 reads TGTGCCACCAGCCCGACTAGCGATTACAGGGATGAGCAGTTCTTC.